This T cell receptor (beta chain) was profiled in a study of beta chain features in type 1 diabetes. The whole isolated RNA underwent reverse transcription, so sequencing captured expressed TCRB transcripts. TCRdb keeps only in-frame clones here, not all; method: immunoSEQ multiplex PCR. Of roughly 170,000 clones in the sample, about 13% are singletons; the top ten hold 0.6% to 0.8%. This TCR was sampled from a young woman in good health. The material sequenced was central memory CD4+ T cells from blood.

The CDR3 nucleotides are TGTGCCTGGAGTGTACAGGAGGGAACGGAAGCTTTCTTT. Protein sequence: CAWSVQEGTEAFF. The chain links TRBV30 to TRBJ1-1, with D perhaps TRBD1 (5 bases). CDR3 size: 13 residues. The germline V gene encodes CDR1 GTSNPN and CDR2 SVGIG (reference sequence). Trimming took off 0 bases at V and 8 bases at J, with 13 bases between the two ends.